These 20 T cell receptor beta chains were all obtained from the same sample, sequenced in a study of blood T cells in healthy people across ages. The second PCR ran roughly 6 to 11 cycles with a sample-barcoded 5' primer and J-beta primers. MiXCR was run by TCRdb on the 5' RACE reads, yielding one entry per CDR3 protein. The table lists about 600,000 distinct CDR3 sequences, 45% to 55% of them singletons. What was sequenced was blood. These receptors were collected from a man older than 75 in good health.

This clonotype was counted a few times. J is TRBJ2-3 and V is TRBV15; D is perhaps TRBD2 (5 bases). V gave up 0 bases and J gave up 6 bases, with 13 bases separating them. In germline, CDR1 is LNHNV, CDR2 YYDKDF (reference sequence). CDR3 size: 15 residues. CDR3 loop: CATSREADSWDTQYF. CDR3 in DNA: TGTGCCACCAGCAGAGAAGCGGACTCCTGGGATACGCAGTATTTT. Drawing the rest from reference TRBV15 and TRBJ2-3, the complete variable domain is DAMVIQNPRYQVTQFGKPVTLSCSQTLNHNVMYWYQQKSSQAPKLLFHYYDKDFNNEADTPDNFQSRRPNTSFCFLDIRSPGLGDTAMYLCATSREADSWDTQYFGPGTRLTVL.

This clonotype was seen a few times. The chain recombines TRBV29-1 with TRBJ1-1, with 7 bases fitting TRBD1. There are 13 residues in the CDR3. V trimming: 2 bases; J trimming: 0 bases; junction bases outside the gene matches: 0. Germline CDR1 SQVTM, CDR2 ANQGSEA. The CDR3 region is CSVERGLNTEAFF. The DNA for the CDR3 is TGCAGCGTTGAAAGGGGGCTGAACACTGAAGCTTTCTTT.

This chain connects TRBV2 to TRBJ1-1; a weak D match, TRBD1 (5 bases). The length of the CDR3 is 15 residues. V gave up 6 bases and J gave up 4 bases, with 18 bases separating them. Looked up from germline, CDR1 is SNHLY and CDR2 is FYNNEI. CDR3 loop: CASRDPGGDPTEAFF. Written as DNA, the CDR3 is TGTGCCAGCAGGGACCCCGGGGGGGATCCCACTGAAGCTTTCTTT.

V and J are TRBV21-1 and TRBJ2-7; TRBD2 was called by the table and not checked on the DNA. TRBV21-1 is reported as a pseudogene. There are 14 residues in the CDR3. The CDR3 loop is CASSKARRWPGQYF. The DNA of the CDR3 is TGTGCCAGCAGCAAAGCCAGGAGGTGGCCAGGCCAGTACTTC.

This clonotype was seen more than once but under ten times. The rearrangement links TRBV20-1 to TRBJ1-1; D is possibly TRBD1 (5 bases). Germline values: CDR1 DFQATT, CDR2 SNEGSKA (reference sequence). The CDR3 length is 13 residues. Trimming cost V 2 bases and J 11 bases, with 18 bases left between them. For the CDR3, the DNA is TGCAGTGCTAGAAGCGAGGGGAGCAGGCTGGCTTTCTTT. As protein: CSARSEGSRLAFF.

CDR3 in amino acids: CAISAVAGEGYTF. The CDR3 coding sequence is TGTGCCATCAGTGCAGTGGCCGGAGAGGGCTACACCTTC. V and J are TRBV10-3 and TRBJ1-2; D uncertain. There are 13 residues in the CDR3. Trimming stripped 4 bases from V and 8 bases from J, with 14 bases between. Germline CDR1 reads ENHRY; CDR2 reads SYGVKD.

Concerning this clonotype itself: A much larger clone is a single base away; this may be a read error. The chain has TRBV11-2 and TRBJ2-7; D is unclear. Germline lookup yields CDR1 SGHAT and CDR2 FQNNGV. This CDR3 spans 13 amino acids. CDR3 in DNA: TGTACCAGCAGCTTAGACCGATCCTACGAGCAGTACTTC. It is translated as CTSSLDRSYEQYF.

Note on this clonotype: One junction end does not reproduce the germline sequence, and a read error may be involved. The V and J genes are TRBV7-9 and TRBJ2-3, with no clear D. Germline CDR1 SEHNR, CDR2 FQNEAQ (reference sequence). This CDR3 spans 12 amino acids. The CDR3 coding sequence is TGTGCCGGCAGCCGCGTCGAGGCCGCCCGGTATTTT. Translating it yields CAGSRVEAARYF.

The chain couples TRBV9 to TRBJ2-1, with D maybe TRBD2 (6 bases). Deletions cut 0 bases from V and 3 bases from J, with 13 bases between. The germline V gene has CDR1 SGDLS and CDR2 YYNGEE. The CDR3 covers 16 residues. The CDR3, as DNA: TGTGCCAGCAGCGTAGTTGTGGGAGGCATCTACAATGAGCAGTTCTTC. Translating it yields CASSVVVGGIYNEQFF.

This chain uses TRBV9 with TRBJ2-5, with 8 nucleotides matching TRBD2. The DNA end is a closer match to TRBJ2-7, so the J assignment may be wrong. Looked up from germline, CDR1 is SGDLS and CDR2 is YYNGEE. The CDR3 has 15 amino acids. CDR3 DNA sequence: TGTGCCAGCAGCGTGTCTAGCGGGCTCTCCTACGAGCAGTACTTC. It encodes CASSVSSGLSYEQYF.

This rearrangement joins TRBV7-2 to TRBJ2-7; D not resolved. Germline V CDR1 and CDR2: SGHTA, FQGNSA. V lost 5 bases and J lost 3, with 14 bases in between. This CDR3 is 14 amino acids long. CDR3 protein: CASSRAGGYYEQYF. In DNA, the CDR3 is TGTGCCAGCAGCAGGGCTGGTGGGTACTACGAGCAGTACTTC. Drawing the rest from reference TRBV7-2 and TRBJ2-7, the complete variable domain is GAGVSQSPSNKVTEKGKDVELRCDPISGHTALYWYRQSLGQGLEFLIYFQGNSAPDKSGLPSDRFSAERTGGSVSTLTIQRTQQEDSAVYLCASSRAGGYYEQYFGPGTRLTVT.

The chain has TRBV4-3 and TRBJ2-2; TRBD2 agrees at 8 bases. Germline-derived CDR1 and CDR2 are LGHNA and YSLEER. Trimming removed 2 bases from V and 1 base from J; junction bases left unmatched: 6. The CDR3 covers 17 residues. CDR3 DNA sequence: TGCGCCAGCAGCCAATTCGCCCGGGGGGGGAACACCGGGGAGCTGTTTTTT. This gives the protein CASSQFARGGNTGELFF.

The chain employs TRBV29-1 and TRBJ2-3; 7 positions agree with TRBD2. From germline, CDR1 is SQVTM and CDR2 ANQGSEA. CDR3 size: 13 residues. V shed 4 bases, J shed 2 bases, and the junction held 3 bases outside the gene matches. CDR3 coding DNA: TGCAGCGTTGTGGGGAGGGTCACAGATACGCAGTATTTT. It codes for CSVVGRVTDTQYF.

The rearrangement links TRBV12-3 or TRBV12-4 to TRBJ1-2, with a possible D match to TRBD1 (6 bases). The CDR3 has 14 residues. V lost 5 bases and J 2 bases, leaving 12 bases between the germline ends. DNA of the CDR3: TGTGCCAGCAGTGTTACCCAGGGGAACTATGGCTACACCTTC. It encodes CASSVTQGNYGYTF.

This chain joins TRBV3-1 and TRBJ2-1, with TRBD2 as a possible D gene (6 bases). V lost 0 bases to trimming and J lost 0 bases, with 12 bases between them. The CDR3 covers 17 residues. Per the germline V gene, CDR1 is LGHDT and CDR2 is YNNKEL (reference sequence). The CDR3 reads CASSQEDGGPSYNEQFF. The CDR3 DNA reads TGTGCCAGCAGCCAAGAGGACGGGGGTCCCTCCTACAATGAGCAGTTCTTC.

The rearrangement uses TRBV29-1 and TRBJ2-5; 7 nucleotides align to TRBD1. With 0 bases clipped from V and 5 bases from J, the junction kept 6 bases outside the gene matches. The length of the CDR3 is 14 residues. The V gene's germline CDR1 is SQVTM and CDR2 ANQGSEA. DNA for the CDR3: TGCAGCGTTGAAGATCCGACAGGGTTGGAGACCCAGTACTTC. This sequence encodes CSVEDPTGLETQYF. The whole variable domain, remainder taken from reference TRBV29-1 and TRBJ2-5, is SAVISQKPSRDICQRGTSLTIQCQVDSQVTMMFWYRQQPGQSLTLIATANQGSEATYESGFVIDKFPISRPNLTFSTLTVSNMSPEDSSIYLCSVEDPTGLETQYFGPGTRLLVL.

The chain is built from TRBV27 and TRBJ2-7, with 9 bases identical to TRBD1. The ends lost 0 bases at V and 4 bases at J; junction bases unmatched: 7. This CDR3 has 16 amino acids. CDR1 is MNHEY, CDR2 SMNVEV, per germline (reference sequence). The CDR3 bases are TGTGCCAGCAGTTTATCGGCCGGGACAGGGCAGTACGAGCAGTACTTC. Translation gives CASSLSAGTGQYEQYF.

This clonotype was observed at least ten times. In DNA, the CDR3 is TGTGCCAGCAGTTACTCGAGGACAGTCGATACGCAGTATTTT. This encodes CASSYSRTVDTQYF. The V gene is TRBV6-6, the J gene TRBJ2-3; maybe TRBD1 (6 bases). The V and J ends lost 0 bases and 6 bases respectively, with 10 bases between them. CDR1 is MNHNY and CDR2 is SVGAGI in the germline V gene (reference sequence). CDR3 size: 14 residues.

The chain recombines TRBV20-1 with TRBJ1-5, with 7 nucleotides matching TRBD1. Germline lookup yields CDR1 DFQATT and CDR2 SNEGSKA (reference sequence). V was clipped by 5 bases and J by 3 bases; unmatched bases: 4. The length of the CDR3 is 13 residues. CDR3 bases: TGCAGTGCTGGGGGGACAGTCAATCAGCCCCAGCATTTT. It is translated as CSAGGTVNQPQHF.

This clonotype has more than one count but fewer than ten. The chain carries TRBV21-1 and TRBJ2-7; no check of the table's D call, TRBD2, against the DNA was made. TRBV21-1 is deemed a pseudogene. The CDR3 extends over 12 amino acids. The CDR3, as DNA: TGTGCCAGCAACCCGCTGGGTTCCGAGCAGTACTTC. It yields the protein CASNPLGSEQYF.